This TCR beta chain was captured in a study of blood T cell repertoires in COVID-19. Assay used: immunoSEQ multiplex PCR; TCRdb lists only in-frame clones, some missing. The sample includes about 130,000 clones, about 83% seen only once; the top ten take roughly 10%. V shed 2 bases, J shed 7 bases, and the junction held 12 bases outside the gene matches. Germline V gives CDR1 SGHRS, CDR2 YFSETQ. CDR3 length equals 17 residues. Sequenced sample: peripheral blood. This receptor was identified in a man in his forties or fifties with active or convalescent COVID-19. This chain joins TRBV5-1 and TRBJ2-2, with 9 bases aligning to TRBD1. The CDR3 protein is CASSLPNRGQSVGELFF. The DNA for the CDR3 is TGCGCCAGCAGCTTACCCAACAGGGGGCAATCGGTCGGGGAGCTGTTTTTT.